The rows below give T cell receptor beta chains drawn from one sample of a study of early T cells in non-severe SARS-CoV-2 infection. TCRdb itself ran the 5' RACE reads through MiXCR, one entry per CDR3 protein. The sample holds around 57,000 distinct CDR3 sequences, about an eighth seen once. The sequenced sample was whole blood. These receptors were obtained from an adult who was a healthcare worker with PCR-confirmed SARS-CoV-2 infection or an uninfected control (not recorded which). Both conserved end residues are part of each CDR3. Fields, in order: D gene, V gene, clone size, J gene, CDR3 protein, CDR3 DNA. D genes are given only for firm matches. Size values are once, few and many counts, or a class for expanded clones, and some rows have none.

>NA|TRBV12-3/TRBV12-4|few|TRBJ2-3
CASSPNTDTQYF
TGTGCCAGCAGCCCTAACACAGATACGCAGTATTTT
>TRBD2|TRBV6-1|many|TRBJ2-7
CASSDSDGLAVSNSYEQYF
TGTGCCAGCAGTGACTCTGATGGACTAGCTGTCAGCAACTCCTACGAGCAGTACTTC
>NA|TRBV20-1|few|TRBJ1-2
CSASGLNYGYTF
TGCAGTGCTAGTGGCCTTAACTATGGCTACACCTTC
>NA|TRBV12-3/TRBV12-4|many|TRBJ2-7
CATGFEQYF
TGTGCCACCGGCTTCGAGCAGTACTTC
>NA|TRBV4-3|few|TRBJ1-6
CASSQDLGTGTNINSPLHF
TGCGCCAGCAGCCAAGATTTAGGGACCGGGACAAATATTAATTCACCCCTCCACTTT
>NA|TRBV11-2|NA|TRBJ1-2
CASSPQISGMGGYTF
TGTGCCAGCAGCCCCCAGATATCGGGGATGGGTGGCTACACCTTC
>TRBD1|TRBV20-1|NA|TRBJ1-6
CSAPGGQGANSPLHF
TGCAGTGCCCCCGGGGGACAGGGGGCGAATTCACCCCTCCACTTT
>NA|TRBV7-2|many|TRBJ2-2
CASSLKFGTGELFF
TGTGCCAGCAGCTTAAAGTTCGGTACCGGGGAGCTGTTTTTT
>TRBD1|TRBV10-3|many|TRBJ1-1
CAIRGFGTENTEAFF
TGTGCCATCAGGGGGTTTGGGACAGAGAACACTGAAGCTTTCTTT
>NA|TRBV24-1|NA|TRBJ1-2
CATSDYGGLNGYTF
TGTGCCACCAGTGATTACGGGGGCCTGAATGGCTACACCTTC
>TRBD1|TRBV20-1|NA|TRBJ1-6
CSAKDRGNSPLHF
TGCAGTGCTAAGGACAGGGGTAATTCACCCCTCCACTTT
>NA|TRBV5-1|few|TRBJ2-1
CASSPPNFGSSYNEQFF
TGCGCCAGCAGCCCCCCTAATTTCGGGAGCTCCTACAATGAGCAGTTCTTC
>NA|TRBV20-1|NA|TRBJ2-7
CSAKLAEEYF
TGCAGTGCTAAATTAGCGGAGGAGTACTTC
>TRBD1|TRBV19|NA|TRBJ1-2
CASSSGQGPYGYTF
TGTGCCAGTAGTTCGGGACAGGGTCCCTATGGCTACACCTTC
>NA|TRBV19|many|TRBJ2-1
CASNAGLLVNEQFF
TGTGCCAGTAACGCGGGCTTGTTAGTCAATGAGCAGTTCTTC
>TRBD1|TRBV19|many|TRBJ2-1
CASSMVGQGLSGYHEQFF
TGTGCCAGTAGTATGGTCGGACAGGGGCTTAGTGGTTACCATGAGCAGTTCTTC
>NA|TRBV7-2|NA|TRBJ1-2
CASSRTQTNYGYTF
TGTGCCAGCAGCCGGACGCAGACGAACTATGGCTACACCTTC
>NA|TRBV20-1|many|TRBJ1-1
CSAYTGRTNTEAFF
TGCAGTGCCTATACGGGCAGGACGAACACTGAAGCTTTCTTT
>NA|TRBV20-1|many|TRBJ1-3
CSARDHSRGNGNTIYF
TGCAGTGCTAGAGATCATTCTCGGGGGAATGGAAACACCATATATTTT
>NA|TRBV18|many|TRBJ1-5
CASSGGEDQPQHF
TGTGCCAGCTCCGGGGGGGAGGATCAGCCCCAGCATTTT
>TRBD2|TRBV7-8|many|TRBJ2-1
CASSGQRTSGRNNEQFF
TGTGCCAGCAGCGGACAGAGGACTAGCGGAAGAAACAATGAGCAGTTCTTC
>TRBD2|TRBV10-2|NA|TRBJ2-5
CASSVSGREETQYF
TGCGCCAGCAGTGTAAGCGGGAGGGAAGAGACCCAGTACTTC
>NA|TRBV20-1|many|TRBJ1-4
CSARETGRNEKLFF
TGCAGTGCTAGGGAGACAGGAAGAAATGAAAAACTGTTTTTT
>TRBD2|TRBV7-9|few|TRBJ2-1
CASSFNELAGGREQFF
TGTGCCAGCAGCTTCAACGAACTAGCGGGAGGTCGTGAGCAGTTCTTC
>TRBD1|TRBV2|many|TRBJ1-2
CASIRGGAGFGYTF
TGTGCCAGCATTAGAGGGGGCGCCGGCTTTGGCTACACCTTC
>TRBD1|TRBV6-1|NA|TRBJ1-2
CASEFRGKNYGYTF
TGTGCCAGCGAGTTCAGGGGGAAGAACTATGGCTACACCTTC
>TRBD2|TRBV11-2|many|TRBJ2-5
CASSLGGGGETQYF
TGTGCCAGCAGCTTAGGCGGCGGGGGTGAGACCCAGTACTTC
>TRBD1|TRBV7-9|many|TRBJ2-1
CASSRDRGQFF
TGTGCCAGCAGCCGGGACAGAGGACAGTTCTTC
>NA|TRBV29-1|few|TRBJ1-5
CSVQGGGDQPQHF
TGCAGCGTCCAGGGTGGCGGGGATCAGCCCCAGCATTTT
>NA|TRBV19|NA|TRBJ1-1
CASSQRGSRGNTEAFF
TGTGCCAGTAGTCAGCGTGGATCCAGGGGGAACACTGAAGCTTTCTTT
>NA|TRBV7-6|few|TRBJ2-3
CASSKGPAPDTQYF
TGTGCCAGCAGCAAGGGGCCAGCCCCAGATACGCAGTATTTT
>NA|TRBV5-6|many|TRBJ1-5
CASSLLQGGQPQHF
TGTGCCAGCAGCTTACTACAGGGTGGACAGCCCCAGCATTTT
>NA|TRBV20-1|few|TRBJ1-6
CSARRRQENSPLHF
TGCAGTGCGCGGAGGCGACAGGAGAATTCACCCCTCCACTTT
>TRBD2|TRBV6-6|few|TRBJ2-3
CASSYPLSGTGTDTQYF
TGTGCCAGCAGTTACCCCCTTAGCGGGACGGGCACAGATACGCAGTATTTT
>NA|TRBV21-1|few|TRBJ2-7
CASSEETGGFSYEQYF
TGTGCCAGCAGCGAAGAGACAGGTGGCTTCTCCTACGAGCAGTACTTC
>NA|TRBV20-1|many|TRBJ1-1
CSASNLAENTEAFF
TGCAGTGCTAGTAATTTGGCAGAGAACACTGAAGCTTTCTTT
>NA|TRBV7-2|few|TRBJ2-1
CASSLGTYNEQFF
TGTGCCAGCAGCTTAGGGACCTACAATGAGCAGTTCTTC
>NA|TRBV28|many|TRBJ2-3
CASSSIRNTDTQYF
TGTGCCAGCAGTTCTATCCGTAACACAGATACGCAGTATTTT
>TRBD2|TRBV18|few|TRBJ2-1
CASSPHPLAGGKSSYNEQFF
TGTGCCAGCTCACCACATCCACTAGCGGGGGGGAAGAGCTCCTACAATGAGCAGTTCTTC
>TRBD1|TRBV28|NA|TRBJ1-1
CASTGQGASEAFF
TGTGCCAGCACTGGACAGGGGGCTTCTGAAGCTTTCTTT
>TRBD1|TRBV10-2|NA|TRBJ2-7
CASSEQQGTYEQYF
TGCGCCAGCAGTGAGCAACAGGGGACCTACGAGCAGTACTTC
>TRBD1|TRBV18|few|TRBJ1-5
CASSPGTEDQPQHF
TGTGCCAGCTCTCCCGGGACAGAAGATCAGCCCCAGCATTTT
>TRBD2|TRBV25-1|many|TRBJ2-1
CASSVGLAVFNEQFF
TGTGCCAGCAGTGTAGGGCTAGCGGTTTTCAATGAGCAGTTCTTC
>NA|TRBV6-1|NA|TRBJ2-2
CASSEGQWGTGELFF
TGTGCCAGCAGTGAAGGACAGTGGGGAACCGGGGAGCTGTTTTTT
>TRBD1|TRBV12-3/TRBV12-4|many|TRBJ2-2
CASSLLSDLWDRRTGELFF
TGTGCCAGCAGTTTACTTTCGGACCTTTGGGACAGACGCACCGGGGAGCTGTTTTTT
>NA|TRBV12-5|many|TRBJ2-5
CASGSEQVATQYF
TGTGCTAGTGGGTCGGAGCAGGTCGCGACCCAGTACTTC
>NA|TRBV3-1|many|TRBJ2-5
CASSQGLGQETQYF
TGTGCCAGCAGCCAAGGGCTAGGCCAAGAGACCCAGTACTTC
>NA|TRBV29-1|NA|TRBJ2-1
CSVERGPNNEQFF
TGCAGCGTTGAACGGGGACCAAACAATGAGCAGTTCTTC
>NA|TRBV3-1|few|TRBJ2-1
CASSQVTGNEQFF
TGTGCCAGCAGCCAGGTAACAGGCAATGAGCAGTTCTTC
>NA|TRBV4-1|NA|TRBJ2-3
CASSLIGLDTDTQYF
TGCGCCAGCAGCCTGATTGGACTGGACACAGATACGCAGTATTTT
>NA|TRBV6-1|NA|TRBJ1-6
CASSENVPSGSPLHF
TGTGCCAGCAGTGAAAACGTACCCTCGGGTTCACCCCTCCACTTT
>NA|TRBV5-1|NA|TRBJ2-7
CASSQYYEQYF
TGCGCCAGCAGCCAATACTACGAGCAGTACTTC